This T cell receptor (beta chain) is from a study of CXCR3-negative and CXCR3-positive naive CD8 T cells. UMI-labeled 5' RACE TRB cDNA libraries were prepared from the cells. For each CDR3 protein, TCRdb gives one entry from its re-call of the 5' RACE reads, without DNA. This table lists roughly 86,000 distinct CDR3 sequences. This CDR3 is 12 amino acids long. Per germline, CDR1 SGHRS and CDR2 YFSETQ. The rearrangement uses TRBV5-1 and TRBJ2-7. The sequence was collected from a human donor in good health. Some clones in this sample may be carry-over from other donors' samples. Sequenced: naive CXCR3- CD8+ T cells from blood. Described subset: CD45RO-CCR7+CD27+CD95- naive CD8+ T cells lacking CXCR3 (TNR3-). CDR3 loop: CASSSGYHEQYF.